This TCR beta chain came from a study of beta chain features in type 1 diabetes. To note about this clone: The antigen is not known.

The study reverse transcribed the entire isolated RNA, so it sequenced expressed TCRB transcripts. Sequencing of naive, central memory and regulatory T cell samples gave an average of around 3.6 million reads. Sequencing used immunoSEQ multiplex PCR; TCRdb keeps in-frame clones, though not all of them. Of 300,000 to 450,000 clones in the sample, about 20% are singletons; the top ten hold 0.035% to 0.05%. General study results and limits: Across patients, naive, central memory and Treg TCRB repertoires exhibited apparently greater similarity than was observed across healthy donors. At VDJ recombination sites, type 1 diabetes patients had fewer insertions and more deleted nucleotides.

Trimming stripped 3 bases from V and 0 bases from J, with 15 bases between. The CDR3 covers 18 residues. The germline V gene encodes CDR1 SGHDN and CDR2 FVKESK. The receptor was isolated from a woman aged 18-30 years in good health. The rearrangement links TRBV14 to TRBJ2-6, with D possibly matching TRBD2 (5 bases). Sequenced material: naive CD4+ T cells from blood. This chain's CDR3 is CASSQLDFPVSGANVLTF. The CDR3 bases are TGTGCCAGCAGCCAGTTGGACTTCCCGGTCTCTGGGGCCAACGTCCTGACTTTC.